What follows are 30 T cell receptor gamma chains derived from one specimen sequenced in a study of gamma-delta T cells after stem cell transplantation. TCRdb called clones from the RT-PCR reads again using CATT. The sample has some 2,100 gamma-chain clones, 6.6% seen once. Sequenced material: gamma-delta T cells. All receptors derive from a human donor. It is not recorded whose cells these are; they may come from a transplant donor.

This clone was counted a few times. The protein in TCRdb stems from a much larger clone and differs at residue 5 from this DNA's translation, likely a read error; here the protein is translated from the DNA. The chain has TRGV9 and TRGJ1 or TRGJ2. The J gene is absent in TCRdb and was assigned here via DNA matching to germline. With 5 bases clipped from V and 7 bases from J, the junction kept 5 bases outside the gene matches. Germline CDR1 GITISATS, CDR2 ISYDGTV (reference sequence). This CDR3 is 11 amino acids long. In DNA, the CDR3 is TGTGCCTTGTGGGGGGAATATAAGAAACTCTTT. Its translation is CALWGEYKKLF.

A few counts support this clone. The J segment is TRGJ1 or TRGJ2; no V gene was assigned. This CDR3 region has 13 residues. CDR3 region: CATWDRSLFKKLF. CDR3 in DNA: TGTGCCACCTGGGATAGATCTCTGTTCAAGAAACTCTTT.

This clone was detected a few times. The protein held in TCRdb is that of a much larger clone and does not match this DNA's translation at residue 6, likely because of a read error; the protein shown is translated from the DNA. Here the CDR3 reads CALWEAGQELGKKIKVF. The CDR3 DNA is TGTGCCTTGTGGGAGGCGGGGCAAGAGTTGGGCAAAAAAATCAAGGTATTT. The V gene is TRGV9, the J gene TRGJP. TCRdb offers no J gene call, so here the DNA was matched to germline to obtain one. Per germline, CDR1 GITISATS and CDR2 ISYDGTV (reference sequence). V dropped 2 bases and J dropped 1; count of bases not matched to a gene: 2. This CDR3 spans 17 amino acids.

Points on this clone: This DNA's translation differs at residue 6 from TCRdb's protein, which comes from a much larger clone; a read error is likely, and the protein shown is translated from the DNA. The J gene is TRGJP1, the V gene TRGV8. CDR3 size: 11 residues. After removal of 6 bases from V and 9 bases from J, the junction contained 4 bases not matched to a gene. The germline CDR1 and CDR2 sequences are VENAVY and YDSYNSRV. CDR3 in DNA: TGTGCCACCTGGTCTTGTTGGTTCAAGATATTT. It is translated as CATWSCWFKIF.

There are a few counts of this clone. The protein that TCRdb holds for this DNA derives from a much larger clone and differs from the translated DNA at residue 9, which likely indicates a read error; the protein shown here is translated from the DNA. The chain links TRGV9 to TRGJP. In the absence of a J gene in TCRdb, the DNA was matched to germline to assign it here. CDR3 length equals 16 residues. In germline, CDR1 is GITISATS, CDR2 ISYDGTV (reference sequence). The CDR3 DNA is TGTGCCTTGTGGGATGATAAAGAGTGGGGCAAAAAAATCAAGGTATTT. Protein product: CALWDDKEWGKKIKVF.

Only a few counts were recorded for this clone. TCRdb attributes to this sequence the protein of a much larger clone, which differs from the DNA translation at residues 5 and 12; a read error is likely, and the protein displayed is translated from the DNA. The V gene is TRGV9, the J gene TRGJP. No J gene is reported in TCRdb; it was inferred here by comparing the DNA with germline. This CDR3 spans 15 amino acids. CDR1 and CDR2 (germline): GITISATS, ISYDGTV (reference sequence). The CDR3 is CALWGDELGKKNKVF. CDR3 DNA: TGTGCCTTGTGGGGGGATGAGTTGGGCAAAAAAAACAAGGTATTT.

In the case of this clone: The TCRdb record carries a much larger clone's protein, which differs from this DNA's translation at residue 14; a read error is the likely cause, and the protein listed here is the DNA translation. V gene TRGV9 combines with J gene TRGJP. Assignment of the J gene here rests on matching the DNA to germline, because TCRdb gives none. This CDR3 is built from 17 residues. CDR1 and CDR2 (germline): GITISATS, ISYDGTV (reference sequence). CDR3 sequence reads: CALWEAPQELGKKNKVF. The CDR3 DNA is TGTGCCTTGTGGGAGGCGCCGCAAGAGTTGGGCAAAAAAAACAAGGTATTT.

In this sample, this clone turned up a few times. A much larger clonotype is one base distant, so this may be a read error. The rearrangement links TRGV9 to TRGJP. The trim removed 0 bases at V and 13 bases at J, leaving 0 bases unmatched. Germline V gives CDR1 GITISATS, CDR2 ISYDGTV (reference sequence). This CDR3 is built from 13 residues. Written as DNA, the CDR3 is TGTGCCTTGTGGGAGGTGGGCAAAAAAATCAAGGTATTT. Translated: CALWEVGKKIKVF.

This clone was seen more than once but under ten times. A far more abundant clone sits one base away, making this likely a read error. Distinct nucleotide sequences in the sample also encode this CDR3. The chain joins TRGV9 to TRGJP. CDR1 is GITISATS, CDR2 ISYDGTV, per germline (reference sequence). There are 17 residues in the CDR3. CDR3 region: CALWEVRQELGKKIKVF. In DNA, the CDR3 is TGTGCCCTGTGGGAGGTCCGGCAAGAGTTGGGCAAAAAAATCAAGGTATTT.

This clone has a handful of counts. The TCRdb protein comes from a much larger clone and disagrees with this DNA's translation at residues 7 and 8, likely due to a read error; the protein given here is derived from the DNA. The V call is TRGV9, the J call TRGJP. The J gene is not listed in TCRdb, so it was assigned here from a DNA match to germline. Germline V CDR1 and CDR2: GITISATS, ISYDGTV (reference sequence). With 0 bases clipped from V and 7 bases from J, the junction kept 6 bases outside the gene matches. The CDR3 loop spans 17 amino acids. The CDR3 loop is CALWEVQIELGKKIKVF. CDR3 DNA sequence: TGTGCCTTGTGGGAGGTGCAAATTGAGTTGGGCAAAAAAATCAAGGTATTT.

This clone is categorized as medium-sized. The chain has TRGV9 and TRGJP. The germline V gene has CDR1 GITISATS and CDR2 ISYDGTV (reference sequence). This CDR3 is built from 17 residues. V trimming: 2 bases; J trimming: 4 bases; junction bases outside the gene matches: 5. CDR3 in DNA: TGTGCCTTGTGGGAGGACGGTCAAGAGTTGGGCAAAAAAATCAAGGTATTT. It specifies CALWEDGQELGKKIKVF.

The genes are TRGV9 and TRGJP. Here the J gene was assigned by germline matching of the DNA, as TCRdb has none. The CDR3 has 18 residues. V dropped 0 bases and J dropped 4; count of bases not matched to a gene: 6. In germline, CDR1 is GITISATS, CDR2 ISYDGTV (reference sequence). The CDR3 here is CALWEVQIQELGKKIKVF. CDR3 nucleotides: TGTGCCTTGTGGGAGGTGCAAATTCAAGAGTTGGGCAAAAAAATCAAGGTATTT.

Note on this clone: The amino acid sequence in TCRdb belongs to a much larger clone and departs from this DNA's translation at residue 4, likely a sequencing read error; the sequence shown is translated from the DNA. The chain combines TRGV9 with TRGJ1 or TRGJ2. In the absence of a J gene in TCRdb, the DNA was matched to germline to assign it here. CDR1 is GITISATS, CDR2 ISYDGTV, per germline (reference sequence). The CDR3 contains 15 residues. CDR3 nucleotides: TGTGCATTGGGGGAGGTGTTAAATTATAATTATAAGAAACTCTTT. Protein product: CALGEVLNYNYKKLF.

This chain uses TRGV2 with TRGJP2. Here the J gene came from matching the DNA to germline, since TCRdb omits it. The germline CDR1 and CDR2 sequences are EGSNGY and YDSYNSKV. The CDR3 totals 16 residues. The J segment lost 5 bases and the V segment lost 4 bases, leaving 13 bases of the junction unmatched. The CDR3 nucleotides are TGTGCCACCTGGGAAGGGTCAGGGGGAAGTGATTGGATCAAGACGTTT. It yields the protein CATWEGSGGSDWIKTF.

This clone was recorded a few times. The protein that TCRdb holds for this DNA derives from a much larger clone and differs from the translated DNA at residue 2, which likely indicates a read error; the protein shown here is translated from the DNA. The chain carries TRGV3 and TRGJ1 or TRGJ2. The germline gives CDR1 VTNTFY, CDR2 YDVSTARD (reference sequence). This CDR3 contains 13 residues. The CDR3 sequence is CTTWDRYYYKKLF. CDR3 coding DNA: TGTACCACCTGGGACAGGTATTATTATAAGAAACTCTTT.

This clone was seen only a few times. TCRdb assigns this DNA the protein of a much larger clone, which departs from its translation at residue 5; this likely reflects a read error, and the protein shown comes from translating the DNA. The chain combines TRGV2 with TRGJ1 or TRGJ2. There are 11 residues in the CDR3. Germline V gene lookup returns CDR1 EGSNGY and CDR2 YDSYNSKV. CDR3 in amino acids: CATWYGPQKLF. DNA for the CDR3: TGTGCCACCTGGTACGGGCCACAGAAACTCTTT.

This clone has a handful of counts. The TCRdb record carries a much larger clone's protein, which differs from this DNA's translation at residue 7; a read error is the likely cause, and the protein listed here is the DNA translation. The genes are TRGV9 and TRGJ1 or TRGJ2. The V and J ends lost 3 bases and 2 bases, in that order; junction bases with no gene match: 4. CDR1 and CDR2 (germline): GITISATS, ISYDGTV (reference sequence). The CDR3 extends over 13 amino acids. The CDR3 loop is CALWEPHYYKKLF. The DNA of the CDR3 is TGTGCCTTGTGGGAGCCCCATTATTATAAGAAACTCTTT.

This clone has more than one count but fewer than ten. This may be a read error, as it is one base from a much larger clone. V is TRGV9 and J is TRGJ1 or TRGJ2. TCRdb offers no J gene call, so here the DNA was matched to germline to obtain one. There are 15 residues in the CDR3. The germline V gene has CDR1 GITISATS and CDR2 ISYDGTV (reference sequence). V dropped 0 bases and J dropped 5; count of bases not matched to a gene: 10. The CDR3 sequence is CALWEVVNKNYKKLF. The CDR3 region has the DNA TGTGCCTTGTGGGAGGTGGTAAATAAGAATTATAAGAAACTCTTT.

This clone has only a few counts. A far larger clone differs by one base, so this is likely a read error. Other DNA sequences in the sample encode the same CDR3. The J gene is TRGJP, the V gene TRGV9. In the absence of a J gene in TCRdb, the DNA was matched to germline to assign it here. The length of the CDR3 is 17 residues. Germline-derived CDR1 and CDR2 are GITISATS and ISYDGTV (reference sequence). CDR3 residues: CALWEPRQELGKKIKVF. As DNA, the CDR3 is TGCGCCTTGTGGGAGCCCCGGCAAGAGTTGGGCAAAAAAATCAAGGTATTT.

This clone was seen at least ten times. The chain carries TRGV9 and TRGJP. The CDR3 runs to 15 residues. Per the germline V gene, CDR1 is GITISATS and CDR2 is ISYDGTV (reference sequence). V trimming: 3 bases; J trimming: 8 bases; junction bases outside the gene matches: 4. Here the CDR3 DNA reads TGTGCCTTGTGGGAGAAAAAGTTGGGCAAAAAAATCAAGGTATTT. Its translation is CALWEKKLGKKIKVF.

With respect to this clone: With a far larger clone one base away, a read error is the likely cause. This sample includes further DNA sequences coding for the same CDR3. The V gene is TRGV9; the J gene was not called. CDR3 length equals 16 residues. CDR1 and CDR2 (germline): GITISATS, ISYDGTV (reference sequence). The chain's CDR3 is CALWEAKELGKKIKVF. Written as DNA, the CDR3 is TGTGCCTTGTGGGAGGCGAAAGAGTTGGGCAAAAAAATAAAGGTATTT.

As regards this clone: The TCRdb protein, from a much larger clone, departs from this DNA's translation at residue 9, likely by read error; the protein shown derives from the DNA. The V gene is TRGV9, the J gene TRGJP. The J gene is not listed in TCRdb, so it was assigned here from a DNA match to germline. Looked up from germline, CDR1 is GITISATS and CDR2 is ISYDGTV (reference sequence). The CDR3 has 17 residues. The V segment lost 4 bases and the J segment 8 bases; nucleotides outside the gene matches: 11. The CDR3 DNA sequence: TGTGCCTTGTGGGAAGCGAACGTGAAGTTGGGCAAAAAAATCAAGGTATTT. Amino acid sequence: CALWEANVKLGKKIKVF.

In its sample, this clone was seen a few times. J is TRGJ1 or TRGJ2 and V is TRGV9. No J gene is reported in TCRdb; it was inferred here by comparing the DNA with germline. J gave up 2 bases and V 3 bases, and 4 bases lay outside the gene matches. The CDR3 is 13 residues long. The germline CDR1 and CDR2 sequences are GITISATS and ISYDGTV (reference sequence). CDR3 sequence (DNA): TGTGCCTTGTGGGAGCAGGATTATTATAAGAAACTCTTT. Translation gives CALWEQDYYKKLF.

Without a V gene call, the J gene is given as TRGJ1 or TRGJ2. This CDR3 contains 13 residues. CDR3 residues: CALWEPTHYKKLF. As DNA, the CDR3 is TGTGCCTTGTGGGAGCCTACCCACTATAAGAAACTCTTT.

In this sample, this clone is medium-sized (0.01 to 0.1%). The chain combines TRGV9 with TRGJP. Germline CDR1 is GITISATS and CDR2 is ISYDGTV (reference sequence). The CDR3 covers 18 residues. V dropped 2 bases and J dropped 6; count of bases not matched to a gene: 10. This chain's CDR3 is CALWEADPSELGKKIKVF. The CDR3 DNA reads TGTGCCTTGTGGGAGGCCGACCCCTCAGAGTTGGGCAAAAAAATCAAGGTATTT.

This clone is large. The chain employs TRGV4 and TRGJ1 or TRGJ2. Germline assignment: CDR1 EGSTGY and CDR2 YDSYTSSV. Germline trimming cut 9 bases from V and 12 bases from J; bases unmatched to any gene: 8. There are 9 residues in the CDR3. CDR3 region: CATPYPKLF. CDR3 nucleotide sequence: TGTGCCACCCCCTATCCGAAACTCTTT.

Within the sample, this clone is medium-sized (0.01 to 0.1%). This sequence joins TRGV9 and TRGJP. CDR1 and CDR2 from the germline V gene are GITISATS and ISYDGTV (reference sequence). The length of the CDR3 is 16 residues. V shed 0 bases, J shed 7 bases, and the junction held 3 bases outside the gene matches. The chain's CDR3 is CALWEVMELGKKIKVF. The CDR3 nucleotides read TGTGCCTTGTGGGAGGTGATGGAGTTGGGCAAAAAAATCAAGGTATTT.

Ten or more counts support this clone. An end of the junction differs from the germline gene, which may be a read error. The V call is TRGV2, the J call TRGJP1. Germline CDR1 and CDR2: EGSNGY and YDSYNSKV. The CDR3 consists of 16 residues. CDR3 sequence (DNA): TGTGCCACCTGGGACGGGCCGATTGGAACTGGTTTGTTCAAGATATTT. This sequence encodes CATWDGPIGTGLFKIF.

Note on this clone: TCRdb attributes to this sequence the protein of a much larger clone, which differs from the DNA translation at residue 6; a read error is likely, and the protein displayed is translated from the DNA. J is TRGJ1 or TRGJ2 and V is TRGV8. No J gene was available from TCRdb, and it was assigned here by a germline match of the DNA. Germline CDR1 and CDR2: VENAVY and YDSYNSRV. The CDR3 is made up of 12 amino acids. The V gene end was trimmed by 4 bases and the J gene end by 5 bases; junction bases not matched to a gene: 5. This chain's CDR3 is CATWERDYKKLF. The CDR3 DNA sequence: TGTGCCACCTGGGAGAGAGATTATAAGAAACTCTTT.

This clone was observed a handful of times. TCRdb's listed protein matches a much larger clone and diverges from this DNA's translation at residue 14, likely through a read error; the protein shown comes from the DNA. The chain employs TRGV9 and TRGJP. The J gene was not available in TCRdb and was assigned here by matching the DNA to germline segments. Per germline, CDR1 GITISATS and CDR2 ISYDGTV (reference sequence). CDR3 length: 17 amino acids. Written as DNA, the CDR3 is TGTGCCTTGTGGGAGGAACCCCAAGAGTTGGGCAAAAAAAACAAGGTATTT. Residues: CALWEEPQELGKKNKVF.